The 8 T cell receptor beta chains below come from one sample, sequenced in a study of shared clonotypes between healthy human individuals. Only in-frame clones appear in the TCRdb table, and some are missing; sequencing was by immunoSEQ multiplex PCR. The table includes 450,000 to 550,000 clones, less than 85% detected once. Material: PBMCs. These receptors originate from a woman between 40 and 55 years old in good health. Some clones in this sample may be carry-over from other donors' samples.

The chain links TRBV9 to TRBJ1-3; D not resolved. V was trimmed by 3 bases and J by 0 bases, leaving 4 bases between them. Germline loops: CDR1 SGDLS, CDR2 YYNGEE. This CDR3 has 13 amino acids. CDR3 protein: CASSGNSGNTIYF. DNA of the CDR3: TGTGCCAGCAGCGGAAACTCTGGAAACACCATATATTTT.

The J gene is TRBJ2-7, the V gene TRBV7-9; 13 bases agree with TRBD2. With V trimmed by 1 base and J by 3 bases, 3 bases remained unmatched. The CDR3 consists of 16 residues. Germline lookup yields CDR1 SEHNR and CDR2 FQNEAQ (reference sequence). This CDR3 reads CASSLGGTSGIYEQYF. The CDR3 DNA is TGTGCCAGCAGCTTAGGGGGGACTAGCGGGATCTACGAGCAGTACTTC.

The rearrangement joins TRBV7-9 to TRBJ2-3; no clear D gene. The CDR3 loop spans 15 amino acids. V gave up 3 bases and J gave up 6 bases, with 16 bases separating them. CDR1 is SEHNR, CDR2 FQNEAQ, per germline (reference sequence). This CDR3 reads CASSFGRTVEDTQYF. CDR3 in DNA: TGTGCCAGCAGCTTTGGCAGGACCGTCGAGGATACGCAGTATTTT.

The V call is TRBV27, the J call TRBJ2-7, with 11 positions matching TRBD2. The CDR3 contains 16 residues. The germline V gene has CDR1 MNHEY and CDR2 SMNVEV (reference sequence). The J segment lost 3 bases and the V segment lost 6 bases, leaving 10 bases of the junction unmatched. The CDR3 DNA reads TGTGCCAGCAGCCTAGCCAGGACTAGCGGGTTCTACGAGCAGTACTTC. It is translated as CASSLARTSGFYEQYF.

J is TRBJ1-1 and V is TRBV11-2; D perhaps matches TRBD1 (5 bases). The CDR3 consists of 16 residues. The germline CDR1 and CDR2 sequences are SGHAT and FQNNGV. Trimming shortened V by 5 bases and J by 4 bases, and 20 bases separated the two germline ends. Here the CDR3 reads CASSPNPLGAGTEAFF. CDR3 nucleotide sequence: TGTGCCAGCAGCCCCAATCCCCTAGGGGCCGGCACTGAAGCTTTCTTT.

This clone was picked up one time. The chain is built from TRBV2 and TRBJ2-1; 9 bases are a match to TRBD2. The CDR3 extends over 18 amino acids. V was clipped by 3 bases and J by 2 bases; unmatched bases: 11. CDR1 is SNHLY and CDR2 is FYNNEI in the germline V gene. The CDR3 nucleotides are TGTGCCAGCAGTGAGCCCCGGGCTAGCGGGGCGACCTACAATGAGCAGTTCTTC. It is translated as CASSEPRASGATYNEQFF.

The CDR3 sequence is CATSRDQGGGETQYF. In DNA, the CDR3 is TGTGCCACCAGCAGAGATCAAGGAGGGGGAGAGACCCAGTACTTC. The chain has TRBV15 and TRBJ2-5; D might be TRBD1 or TRBD2, each matching 6 bases. Germline CDR1 and CDR2: LNHNV and YYDKDF (reference sequence). Trimming took off 0 bases at V and 4 bases at J, with 12 bases between the two ends. The length of the CDR3 is 15 residues. The whole variable domain, filled in from reference TRBV15 and TRBJ2-5, reads DAMVIQNPRYQVTQFGKPVTLSCSQTLNHNVMYWYQQKSSQAPKLLFHYYDKDFNNEADTPDNFQSRRPNTSFCFLDIRSPGLGDTAMYLCATSRDQGGGETQYFGPGTRLLVL.

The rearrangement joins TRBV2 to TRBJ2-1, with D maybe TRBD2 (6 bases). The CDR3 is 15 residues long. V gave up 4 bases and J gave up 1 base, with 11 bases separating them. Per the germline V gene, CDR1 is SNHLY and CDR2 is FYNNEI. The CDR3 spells CASSAGRTSYNEQFF. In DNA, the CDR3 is TGTGCCAGCAGTGCGGGGAGGACTTCCTACAATGAGCAGTTCTTC. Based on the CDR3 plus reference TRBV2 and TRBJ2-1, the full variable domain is EPEVTQTPSHQVTQMGQEVILRCVPISNHLYFYWYRQILGQKVEFLVSFYNNEISEKSEIFDDQFSVERPDGSNFTLKIRSTKLEDSAMYFCASSAGRTSYNEQFFGPGTRLTVL.